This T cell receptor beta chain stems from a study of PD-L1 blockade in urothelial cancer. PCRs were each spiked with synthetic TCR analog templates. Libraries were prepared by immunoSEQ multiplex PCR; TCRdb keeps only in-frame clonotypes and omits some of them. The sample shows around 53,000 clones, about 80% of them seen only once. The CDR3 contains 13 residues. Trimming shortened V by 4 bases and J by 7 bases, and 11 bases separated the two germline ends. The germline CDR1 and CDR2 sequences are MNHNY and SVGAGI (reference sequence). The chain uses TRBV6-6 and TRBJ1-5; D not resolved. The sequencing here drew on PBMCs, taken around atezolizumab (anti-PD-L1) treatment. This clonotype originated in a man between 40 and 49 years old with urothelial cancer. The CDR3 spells CASSFGREQPQHF. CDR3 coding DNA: TGTGCCAGCAGTTTTGGGAGGGAACAGCCCCAGCATTTT.